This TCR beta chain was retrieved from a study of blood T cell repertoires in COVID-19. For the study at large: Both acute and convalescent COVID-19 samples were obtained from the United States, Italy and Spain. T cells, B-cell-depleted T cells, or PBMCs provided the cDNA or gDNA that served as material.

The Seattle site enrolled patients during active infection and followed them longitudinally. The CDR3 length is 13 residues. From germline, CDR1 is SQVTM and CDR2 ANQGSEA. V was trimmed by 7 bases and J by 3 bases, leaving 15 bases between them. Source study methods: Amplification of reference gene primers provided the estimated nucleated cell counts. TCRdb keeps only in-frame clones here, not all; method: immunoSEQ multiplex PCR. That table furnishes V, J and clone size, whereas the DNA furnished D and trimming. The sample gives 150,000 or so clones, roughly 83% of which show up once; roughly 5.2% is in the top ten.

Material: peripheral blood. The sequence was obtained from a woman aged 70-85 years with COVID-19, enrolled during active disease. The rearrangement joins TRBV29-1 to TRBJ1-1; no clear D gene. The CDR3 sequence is CSALRRIDTEAFF. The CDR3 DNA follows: TGCAGCGCCCTAAGGAGGATTGACACTGAAGCTTTCTTT.